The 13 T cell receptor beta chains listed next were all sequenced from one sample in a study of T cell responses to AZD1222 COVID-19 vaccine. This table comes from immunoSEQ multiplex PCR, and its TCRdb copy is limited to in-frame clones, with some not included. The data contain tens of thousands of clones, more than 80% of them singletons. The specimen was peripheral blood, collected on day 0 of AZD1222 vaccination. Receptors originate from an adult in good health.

The CDR3 here is CASTDYRGGEQFF. DNA for the CDR3: TGTGCCAGCACTGACTACAGGGGGGGTGAGCAGTTCTTC. The V call is TRBV12-3 or TRBV12-4, the J call TRBJ2-1, with a possible D match to TRBD1 (8 bases). The CDR3 loop spans 13 amino acids. V dropped 7 bases and J dropped 9 bases, with 16 bases sitting between them.

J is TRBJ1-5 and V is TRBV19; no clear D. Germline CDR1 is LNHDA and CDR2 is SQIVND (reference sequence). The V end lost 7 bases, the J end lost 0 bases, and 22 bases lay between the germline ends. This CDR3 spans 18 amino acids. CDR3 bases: TGTGCCAGTACGCCCGACCCTAACCCCACCTATAGCAATCAGCCCCAGCATTTT. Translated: CASTPDPNPTYSNQPQHF.

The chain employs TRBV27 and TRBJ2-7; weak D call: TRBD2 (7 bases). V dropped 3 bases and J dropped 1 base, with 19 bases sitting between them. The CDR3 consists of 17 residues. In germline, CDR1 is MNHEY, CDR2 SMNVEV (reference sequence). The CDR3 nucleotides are TGTGCCAGCAGTTTCCTCACCGCGGGGGCCAAATCCTACGAGCAGTACTTC. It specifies CASSFLTAGAKSYEQYF.

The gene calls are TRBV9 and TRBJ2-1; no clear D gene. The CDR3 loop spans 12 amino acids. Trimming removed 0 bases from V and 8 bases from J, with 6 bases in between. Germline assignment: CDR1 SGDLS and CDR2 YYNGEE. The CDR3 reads CASSVESDEQFF. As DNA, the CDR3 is TGTGCCAGCAGCGTAGAAAGCGATGAGCAGTTCTTC.

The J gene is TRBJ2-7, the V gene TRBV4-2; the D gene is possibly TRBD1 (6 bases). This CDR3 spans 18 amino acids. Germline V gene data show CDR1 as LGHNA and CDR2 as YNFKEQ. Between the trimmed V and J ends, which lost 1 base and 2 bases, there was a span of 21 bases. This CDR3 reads CASSQGVSRGIYPYEQYF. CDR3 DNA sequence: TGTGCCAGCAGCCAAGGGGTATCGAGGGGGATTTACCCCTACGAGCAGTACTTC.

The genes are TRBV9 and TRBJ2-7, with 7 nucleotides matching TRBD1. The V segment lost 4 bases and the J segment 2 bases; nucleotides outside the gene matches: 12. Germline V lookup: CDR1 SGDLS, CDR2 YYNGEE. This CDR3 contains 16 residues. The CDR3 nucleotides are TGTGCCAGCAGCAATTGGACAGGCTTAAAGACCTACGAGCAGTACTTC. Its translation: CASSNWTGLKTYEQYF.

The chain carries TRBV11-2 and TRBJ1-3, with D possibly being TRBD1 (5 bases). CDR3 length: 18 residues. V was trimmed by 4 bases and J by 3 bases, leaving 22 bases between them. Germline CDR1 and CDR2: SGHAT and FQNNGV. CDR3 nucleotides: TGTGCCAGCAGCTCGGCTTGGGGATCAGGGAAGAATGGAAACACCATATATTTT. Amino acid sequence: CASSSAWGSGKNGNTIYF.

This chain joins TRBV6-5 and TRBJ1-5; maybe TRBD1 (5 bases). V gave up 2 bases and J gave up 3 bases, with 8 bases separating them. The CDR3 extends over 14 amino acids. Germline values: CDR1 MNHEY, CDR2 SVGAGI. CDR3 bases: TGTGCCAGCAGTTACGGGGGTACCAATCAGCCCCAGCATTTT. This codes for CASSYGGTNQPQHF.

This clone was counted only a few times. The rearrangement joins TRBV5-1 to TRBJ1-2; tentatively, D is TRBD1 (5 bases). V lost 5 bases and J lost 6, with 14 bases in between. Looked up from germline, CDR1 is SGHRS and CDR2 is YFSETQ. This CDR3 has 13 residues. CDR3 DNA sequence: TGCGCCAGCAGTTTCTGGTCGGGGGATGGCTACACCTTC. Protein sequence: CASSFWSGDGYTF.

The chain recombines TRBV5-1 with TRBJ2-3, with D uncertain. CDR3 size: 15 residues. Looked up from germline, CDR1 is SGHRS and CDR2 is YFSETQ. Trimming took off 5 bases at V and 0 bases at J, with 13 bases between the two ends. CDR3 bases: TGCGCCAGCAGTGTGGACCCAGCTAGCACAGATACGCAGTATTTT. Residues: CASSVDPASTDTQYF. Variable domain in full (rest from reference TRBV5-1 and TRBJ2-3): KAGVTQTPRYLIKTRGQQVTLSCSPISGHRSVSWYQQTPGQGLQFLFEYFSETQRNKGNFPGRFSGRQFSNSRSEMNVSTLELGDSALYLCASSVDPASTDTQYFGPGTRLTVL.

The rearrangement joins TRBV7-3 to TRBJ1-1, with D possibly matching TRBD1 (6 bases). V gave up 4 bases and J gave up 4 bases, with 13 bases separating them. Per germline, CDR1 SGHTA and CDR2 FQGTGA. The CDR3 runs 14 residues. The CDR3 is CASSSQGGGTEAFF. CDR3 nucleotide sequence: TGTGCCAGCAGCTCACAGGGTGGGGGCACTGAAGCTTTCTTT.

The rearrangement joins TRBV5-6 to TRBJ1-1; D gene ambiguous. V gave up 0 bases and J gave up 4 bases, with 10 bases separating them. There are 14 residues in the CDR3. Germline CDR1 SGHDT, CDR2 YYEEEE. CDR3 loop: CASSLGEWGTEAFF. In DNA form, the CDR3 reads TGTGCCAGCAGCTTGGGTGAATGGGGCACTGAAGCTTTCTTT.

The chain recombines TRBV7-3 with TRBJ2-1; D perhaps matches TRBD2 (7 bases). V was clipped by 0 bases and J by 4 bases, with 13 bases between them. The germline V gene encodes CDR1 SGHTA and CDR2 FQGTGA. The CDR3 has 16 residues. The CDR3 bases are TGTGCCAGCAGCTTAACCCGGGGGGCGCGTTACAATGAGCAGTTCTTC. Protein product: CASSLTRGARYNEQFF.